This T cell receptor (beta chain) was identified during a study of quantifying T cell responses using KT2 cells. In the study overall: RNA was reverse transcribed with TCR alpha and beta constant-region primers.

For this clonotype: Its cognate antigen is unknown.

An oligo carrying a UMI was ligated to the cDNA 3' end. First-round PCR used about 4 cycles and beta primers RC1.1 and RC1.2 covering TRBC1 and TRBC2. TCR alpha and beta chains were handled separately starting at the second PCR. TCRdb re-called the UMI-ligation and nested PCR reads through MiXCR, storing one row per CDR3 protein. The sample includes over 55,000 distinct CDR3 sequences, 9% to 15% of them seen just once. Trimming pared 2 bases from V and 3 bases from J, leaving 8 bases between. The CDR3 contains 13 residues. Germline V gene sequence: CDR1 GTSNPN, CDR2 SVGIG (reference sequence). Study-level findings and limits: Very high KT2 spike-in numbers caused saturation in KT2 sequence detection.

The specimen was PBMCs spiked with cells of the T cell clone KT2. This TCR came from a human donor. The rearrangement links TRBV30 to TRBJ2-1; D is possibly TRBD2 (5 bases). The CDR3 nucleotides are TGTGCCTGGAGTCTCCGGGACTACAATGAGCAGTTCTTC. It specifies CAWSLRDYNEQFF.